Listed here is a single TCR beta chain. The antigen this receptor binds is unknown. Base qualities were left out, and no much larger clone turns up one base away. The data are from a study of beta chain features in type 1 diabetes listed by TCRdb under 2018. Some background on the complete study: Mean age, gender distribution, total cell number and subset yield were not different between patients and healthy donors. A total of approximately 99,000,000 sorted cells were examined across all samples, and RNA yield correlated strongly with the number of cells per subset. In the study, TCRB repertoires of sorted circulating CD4+ T cell subsets from recently diagnosed type 1 diabetes patients were compared with those of matched healthy donors. Regulatory and stem cell-like memory subsets were isolated from only 8 patients and roughly eight healthy donors, whereas naive and central memory subsets came from all 30 or so donors.

Paper-wide results and their limitations: At VDJ recombination sites, type 1 diabetes patients had fewer insertions and more deleted nucleotides, which implies abnormalities in thymic rearrangement. HLA sub-analyses involved small numbers of individuals, so any influence of HLA type on TCRB rearrangement remained unresolved. Because cDNA was sequenced instead of genomic DNA, activated cells with high expression could be over-represented, although the groups did not differ in activation or CD3 levels. Shorter templates might be favored by PCR, yet because patient and control samples were amplified and corrected together, any such skew would affect both groups equally. In all four CD4+ subsets, TCRB CDR3 length was moderately but significantly shorter in type 1 diabetes patients. The naive, central memory and regulatory TCRB repertoires appeared to resemble one another more closely among patients than among healthy donors.

The entire isolated RNA was reverse transcribed using the High Capacity cDNA Reverse Transcription Kit, and thus expressed TCRB transcripts were sequenced. Deep immunoSEQ sequencing was applied to naive, central memory and regulatory T cell samples, giving an average of about 3.4 million total reads per sample. Sorted cells were lysed in RLT buffer, and RNA was extracted using DNase-treated RNeasy Micro or Mini kits according to cell number. To prevent cross-contamination, every cell subset was processed on its own, while patient and healthy donor samples were processed together. The immunoSEQ multiplex PCR was used to amplify TCRB sequences from cDNA, yielding 87-bp fragments that span the CDR3 region. Sequencing of the amplicons was done on the Illumina HiSeq platform. The paper's processing steps were these. PCR bias was corrected computationally using synthetic template baselines, and reads within Hamming distance 2 were collapsed, with unmergeable singletons discarded. Reads were aligned against IMGT to assign V, D and J genes, CDR3 length and insertions or deletions at six rearrangement sites. Within each subset, clonotype counts were normalized to sorted cell number, after which true diversity and Gini coefficients were computed with the tcR R package. The overlap coefficient, calculated on TCRB nucleotide sequences, was used to quantify repertoire sharing. TCRdb provides this immuneACCESS table in a form limited to in-frame rearrangements. Some clones are lacking; in checked studies, under half of them reflect an unresolved V gene, and why the rest are absent is not known. V and J calls and clone size are as listed in that table; D and trimming were resolved from the DNA. The table for this sample lists around 190,000 clones; about an eighth of them were counted only once. The biggest ten clones account for about 0.59% of the sample.

A single peripheral blood draw of around 0.11 L on average was collected from each donor into heparinised tubes. Using a panel that included CD45RO, CCR7, CD25, CD127, CD95 and CD27, naive, central memory, regulatory and stem cell-like memory CD4+ T cells were sorted on a BD FACSAria II. A purity above 95% was achieved for all sorted populations. PBMCs were separated immediately by Lymphoprep density gradient centrifugation and were stained directly, without being cultured. So that batch effects would be minimized, each experiment stained and sorted samples in pairs, pairing one healthy donor with one patient. In the germline V gene, CDR1 corresponds to SGHVS and CDR2 to FNYEAQ. Measured from the cysteine to the phenylalanine, the CDR3 is 15 residues long. The kept DNA is CDR3 alone, 45 bases in frame from the first base. V and J are truncated by 0 bases and 5 bases respectively, leaving an intervening sequence of 10 bases.

Material: central memory CD4+ T cells from blood. This clonotype originated in a woman aged 18-35 years in good health. The V and J segments used are TRBV7-6 and TRBJ2-2; tentative D gene TRBD1, with 5 bases matching. The DNA sequence is as follows: TGTGCCAGCAGCTTAGCGAGTCAGGGTACCGGGGAGCTGTTTTTT. It is translated as CASSLASQGTGELFF.